Sequencing of this T cell receptor (beta chain) was carried out in a study of T cells after yellow fever vaccination. Whole-study context: With SMART-Seq v4 Ultra Low Input, the fractions containing low cell numbers were prepared.

Researchers made TCR cDNA using 5'RACE template switching, and this step added a universal primer site and UMIs. TCRdb fed the 5' RACE reads into MiXCR, producing one record per CDR3 protein. The profile shows hundreds of thousands of distinct CDR3 sequences, around 13% of them singletons. CDR3 size: 15 residues. V gave up 3 bases and J gave up 1 base, with 12 bases separating them. Notes on this clonotype: The antigen remains undetermined.

Study-level points and caveats: Peak timing came faster in the weaker secondary response, day 5 versus 15.

The receptor's source is a man younger than 35 who received the YFV17D yellow fever vaccine. Sequenced here: CD4+ T cells sorted from PBMCs, sampled 15 days after the yellow fever booster vaccination. The V gene is TRBV12-3 or TRBV12-4, the J gene TRBJ2-5; perhaps TRBD2 as D (6 bases). The DNA of the CDR3 is TGTGCCAGCAGTTTGGGGCGGGGCTCCCAAGAGACCCAGTACTTC. It specifies CASSLGRGSQETQYF.